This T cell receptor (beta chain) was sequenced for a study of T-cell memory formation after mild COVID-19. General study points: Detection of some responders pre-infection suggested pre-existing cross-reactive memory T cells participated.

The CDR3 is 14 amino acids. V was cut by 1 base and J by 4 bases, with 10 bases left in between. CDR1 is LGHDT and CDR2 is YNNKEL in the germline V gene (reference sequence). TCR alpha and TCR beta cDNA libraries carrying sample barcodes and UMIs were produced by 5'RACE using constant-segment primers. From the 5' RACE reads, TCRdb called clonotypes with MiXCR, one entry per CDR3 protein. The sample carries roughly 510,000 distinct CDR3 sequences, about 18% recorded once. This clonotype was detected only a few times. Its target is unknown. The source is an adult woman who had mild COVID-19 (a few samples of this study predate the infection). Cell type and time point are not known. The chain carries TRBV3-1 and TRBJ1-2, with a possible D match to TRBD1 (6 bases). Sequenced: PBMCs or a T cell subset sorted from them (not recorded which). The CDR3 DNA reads TGTGCCAGCAGCCAAGGGACAGCTTCCTATGGCTACACCTTC. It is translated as CASSQGTASYGYTF.